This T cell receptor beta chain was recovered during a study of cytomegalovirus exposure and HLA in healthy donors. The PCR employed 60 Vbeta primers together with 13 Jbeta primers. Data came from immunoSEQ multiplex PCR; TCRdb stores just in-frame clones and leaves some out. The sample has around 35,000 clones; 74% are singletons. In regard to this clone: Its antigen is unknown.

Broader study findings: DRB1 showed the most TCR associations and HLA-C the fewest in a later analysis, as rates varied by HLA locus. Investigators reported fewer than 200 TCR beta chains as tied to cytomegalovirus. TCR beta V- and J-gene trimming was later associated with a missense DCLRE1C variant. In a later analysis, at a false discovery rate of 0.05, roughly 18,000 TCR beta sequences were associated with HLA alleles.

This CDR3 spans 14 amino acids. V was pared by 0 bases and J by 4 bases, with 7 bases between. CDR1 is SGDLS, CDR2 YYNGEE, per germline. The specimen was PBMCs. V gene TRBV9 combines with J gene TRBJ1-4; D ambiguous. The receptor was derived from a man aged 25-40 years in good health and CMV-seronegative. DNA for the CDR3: TGTGCCAGCAGCGTAGACAGCTTTAATGAAAAACTGTTTTTT. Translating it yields CASSVDSFNEKLFF. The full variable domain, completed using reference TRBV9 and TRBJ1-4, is DSGVTQTPKHLITATGQRVTLRCSPRSGDLSVYWYQQSLDQGLQFLIQYYNGEERAKGNILERFSAQQFPDLHSELNLSSLELGDSALYFCASSVDSFNEKLFFGSGTQLSVL.